The source of this T cell receptor beta chain is a study of cytomegalovirus exposure and HLA in healthy donors. This clone was detected once. With V trimmed by 4 bases and J by 3 bases, 9 bases remained unmatched. Germline CDR1 MGHRA, CDR2 YSYEKL. The CDR3 consists of 15 residues. The PCR ran on 60 Vbeta and 13 Jbeta primers. Some clones are missing from TCRdb's copy, which holds only in-frame ones; the method was immunoSEQ multiplex PCR. The sample has 170,000 or so clones; 80% to 85% are singletons. Sequencing was performed on PBMCs. This chain links TRBV4-1 with TRBJ2-7, with TRBD1 matching 7 bases. This receptor was obtained from a boy younger than 10 in good health and CMV-seronegative. CDR3 nucleotides: TGCGCCAGCAGCCGATTGACAGGGTCAGTCTACGAGCAGTACTTC. Its translation: CASSRLTGSVYEQYF.